These 17 T cell receptor beta chains originate from one sample sequenced in a study of blood T cell repertoires in COVID-19. Method: immunoSEQ multiplex PCR; TCRdb's copy keeps in-frame clones and lacks some. The sample contains 62,000 or so clones, 70% to 90% of which appear only once. Sequencing was performed on PBMCs or T cells enriched from blood (not recorded which). The receptors derive from a woman aged 35 to 49 with acute COVID-19.

The genes are TRBV5-1 and TRBJ2-7; D possibly corresponds to TRBD1 (5 bases). Germline V CDR1 and CDR2: SGHRS, YFSETQ. There are 17 residues in the CDR3. V was trimmed by 2 bases and J by 4 bases, leaving 22 bases between them. The CDR3 coding sequence is TGCGCCAGCAGCTTACGTCCCCCCGGACAAGTACTATACGAGCAGTACTTC. Protein: CASSLRPPGQVLYEQYF.

The chain employs TRBV5-1 and TRBJ1-5, with D perhaps TRBD1 (6 bases). This CDR3 spans 14 amino acids. Germline CDR1 and CDR2: SGHRS and YFSETQ. Trimming shortened V by 4 bases and J by 4 bases, and 12 bases separated the two germline ends. For the CDR3, the DNA is TGCGCCAGCAGCCCAGGGGTCGGAAATCAGCCCCAGCATTTT. Its translation: CASSPGVGNQPQHF.

The chain couples TRBV14 to TRBJ2-1; no clear D gene. There are 15 residues in the CDR3. CDR1 is SGHDN, CDR2 FVKESK, per germline. V lost 4 bases and J 0 bases, leaving 10 bases between the germline ends. The CDR3 loop reads CASSRTVYSYNEQFF. The CDR3 DNA reads TGTGCCAGCAGCCGTACCGTCTACTCCTACAATGAGCAGTTCTTC. The full variable domain, with the rest looked up from reference TRBV14 and TRBJ2-1, is EAGVTQFPSHSVIEKGQTVTLRCDPISGHDNLYWYRRVMGKEIKFLLHFVKESKQDESGMPNNRFLAERTGGTYSTLKVQPAELEDSGVYFCASSRTVYSYNEQFFGPGTRLTVL.

The genes are TRBV5-4 and TRBJ2-1, with 7 bases that match TRBD2. Germline V gives CDR1 SGHNT, CDR2 YYREEE (reference sequence). V was pared by 0 bases and J by 0 bases, with 3 bases of the junction left unmatched. The CDR3 runs to 16 residues. The CDR3: CASSLDTGGSYNEQFF. In DNA form, the CDR3 reads TGTGCCAGCAGCTTGGATACGGGAGGCTCCTACAATGAGCAGTTCTTC.

The gene calls are TRBV11-2 and TRBJ2-2, with D tentatively TRBD2 (5 bases). The CDR3 spans 14 residues. The germline gives CDR1 SGHAT, CDR2 FQNNGV. Trimming stripped 2 bases from V and 5 bases from J, with 9 bases between. CDR3 sequence (DNA): TGTGCCAGCAGCTTACATCCGGGGACCGGGGAGCTGTTTTTT. Protein: CASSLHPGTGELFF.

This sequence joins TRBV12-3 or TRBV12-4 and TRBJ2-3; D is ambiguous. Trimming took off 5 bases at V and 10 bases at J, with 13 bases between the two ends. This CDR3 has 12 residues. CDR3 loop: CASSRSGGSQYF. In DNA form, the CDR3 reads TGTGCCAGCAGTCGTTCGGGTGGCTCGCAGTATTTT.

V and J are TRBV3-1 (or the pseudogene TRBV3-2) and TRBJ2-2, with a weak D call TRBD2 (7 bases). The CDR3 covers 19 residues. The V gene's germline CDR1 is LGHDT and CDR2 YNNKEL (reference sequence). V gave up 0 bases and J gave up 8 bases, with 25 bases separating them. This CDR3 reads CASSQESPGVRGQQGELFF. The CDR3 coding sequence is TGTGCCAGCAGCCAAGAATCCCCTGGGGTGCGGGGGCAACAAGGGGAGCTGTTTTTT.

The V call is TRBV10-2, the J call TRBJ2-3, with a possible D match to TRBD2 (6 bases). V was clipped by 10 bases and J by 1 base, with 18 bases between them. CDR3 length: 15 amino acids. The germline CDR1 and CDR2 sequences are WSHSY and SAAADI. The CDR3: CATSRGFRGTDTQYF. The CDR3 region has the DNA TGCGCCACCTCCCGGGGGTTCAGGGGCACAGATACGCAGTATTTT.

The chain joins TRBV9 to TRBJ2-7, with a possible D match to TRBD1 (5 bases). V was pared by 4 bases and J by 1 base, with 15 bases between. Germline V gene lookup returns CDR1 SGDLS and CDR2 YYNGEE. The CDR3 is 15 residues long. The CDR3 sequence is CASSPGAIFSYEQYF. The CDR3 nucleotides read TGTGCCAGCAGCCCTGGGGCAATCTTTTCCTACGAGCAGTACTTC. Together with reference TRBV9 and TRBJ2-7, the CDR3 gives the full variable domain: DSGVTQTPKHLITATGQRVTLRCSPRSGDLSVYWYQQSLDQGLQFLIQYYNGEERAKGNILERFSAQQFPDLHSELNLSSLELGDSALYFCASSPGAIFSYEQYFGPGTRLTVT.

J is TRBJ1-1 and V is TRBV6-1; D is unclear. Germline loops: CDR1 MNHNS, CDR2 SASEGT. Trimming stripped 0 bases from V and 5 bases from J, with 10 bases between. The CDR3 has 14 residues. The chain's CDR3 is CASSEARGGTEAFF. CDR3 sequence (DNA): TGTGCCAGCAGTGAAGCCCGGGGTGGAACTGAAGCTTTCTTT.

Only one count was recorded for this clone. The gene calls are TRBV28 and TRBJ1-2; 11 positions match TRBD1. The V and J ends lost 2 bases and 7 bases, in that order; junction bases with no gene match: 6. Germline V gene sequence: CDR1 MDHEN, CDR2 SYDVKM. This CDR3 has 15 amino acids. DNA for the CDR3: TGTGCCAGCAGTTTAAGTAGGACAGGGGGCGGTGGCTACACCTTC. Its protein product is CASSLSRTGGGGYTF.

This chain uses TRBV18 with TRBJ1-5, with no clear D. The V end was cut by 6 bases, the J end by 7 bases, with 22 bases between. CDR1 KGHSH and CDR2 LQKENI come from the germline V gene. The CDR3 covers 16 residues. CDR3 nucleotide sequence: TGTGCCAGCTCCCCCACCCCCAGCCGGGGAGAGCAGCCCCAGCATTTT. It translates to CASSPTPSRGEQPQHF.

Comment on this clone: Other DNA sequences of this sample code for an identical CDR3. The V and J genes are TRBV27 and TRBJ2-1; TRBD2 matches 11 bases. After removal of 3 bases from V and 8 bases from J, the junction contained 6 bases not matched to a gene. CDR3 length: 15 amino acids. Germline V gives CDR1 MNHEY, CDR2 SMNVEV (reference sequence). The CDR3 is CASSLGTSGEDEQFF. CDR3 sequence (DNA): TGTGCCAGCAGTTTGGGGACTAGCGGTGAGGATGAGCAGTTCTTC.

The V and J genes are TRBV11-1 and TRBJ2-2; TRBD1 matches at 8 bases. The CDR3 sequence is 14 residues long. V shed 4 bases, J shed 3 bases, and the junction held 1 base outside the gene matches. Germline lookup yields CDR1 SGHAT and CDR2 FQDESV (reference sequence). The CDR3 reads CASSSGQDTGELFF. The CDR3 region has the DNA TGTGCCAGCAGCTCGGGACAGGACACCGGGGAGCTGTTTTTT. Drawing the rest from reference TRBV11-1 and TRBJ2-2, the complete variable domain is EAEVAQSPRYKITEKSQAVAFWCDPISGHATLYWYRQILGQGPELLVQFQDESVVDDSQLPKDRFSAERLKGVDSTLKIQPAELGDSAMYLCASSSGQDTGELFFGEGSRLTVL.

The table lists this clone with a few counts. The J gene is TRBJ2-7, the V gene TRBV5-1; a weak D match, TRBD2 (5 bases). This CDR3 has 12 residues. The germline gives CDR1 SGHRS, CDR2 YFSETQ. V lost 1 base and J 3 bases, leaving 5 bases between the germline ends. The CDR3 sequence: CASSLTSYEQYF. CDR3 nucleotide sequence: TGCGCCAGCAGCTTGACTAGCTACGAGCAGTACTTC. Full variable domain (rest looked up from reference TRBV5-1 and TRBJ2-7): KAGVTQTPRYLIKTRGQQVTLSCSPISGHRSVSWYQQTPGQGLQFLFEYFSETQRNKGNFPGRFSGRQFSNSRSEMNVSTLELGDSALYLCASSLTSYEQYFGPGTRLTVT.

This chain connects TRBV18 to TRBJ1-5, with 8 bases lining up with TRBD1. V lost 6 bases, J lost 8 bases, and 12 bases stayed unmatched. This CDR3 is 15 amino acids long. The germline V gene encodes CDR1 KGHSH and CDR2 LQKENI. CDR3 sequence (DNA): TGTGCCAGCTCGCCGAATTCAGGGGGCGACAAGCCCCAGCATTTT. Protein: CASSPNSGGDKPQHF.

This chain connects TRBV2 to TRBJ1-2; 9 bases match TRBD1. The germline V gene has CDR1 SNHLY and CDR2 FYNNEI. CDR3 length equals 15 residues. V lost 6 bases to trimming and J lost 1 base; unmatched junction nucleotides: 6. This CDR3 is CASRERTGDNYGYTF. The CDR3, as DNA: TGTGCCAGCAGAGAACGGACAGGGGATAACTATGGCTACACCTTC. Full variable domain (remainder filled in from reference TRBV2 and TRBJ1-2): EPEVTQTPSHQVTQMGQEVILRCVPISNHLYFYWYRQILGQKVEFLVSFYNNEISEKSEIFDDQFSVERPDGSNFTLKIRSTKLEDSAMYFCASRERTGDNYGYTFGSGTRLTVV.